These 18 T cell receptor beta chains were all obtained from the same sample, sequenced in a study of T cells in Graves' hyperthyroidism and ophthalmopathy. Using RNA transcripts as the source, TCR beta CDR3 regions were amplified. RT-PCR in the first round (using the HTBI primer set) targeted the TCR CDR3. TCRdb analysed the multiplex PCR reads with MiXCR anew, one entry per CDR3 protein. This repertoire shows about 360,000 distinct CDR3 sequences, around 16% found once; its top ten account for 25% to 35%. The sample taken for sequencing was blood. These receptors came from a woman between 18 and 29 years old with Graves' hyperthyroidism that later progressed to Graves' ophthalmopathy.

This clonotype came up a few times. CDR3 coding DNA: TGTGCCAGTAGTACTCTAGCGGGAGTCGACACCGGGGAGCTGTTTTTT. Amino acids: CASSTLAGVDTGELFF. The V gene is TRBV19, the J gene TRBJ2-2, with TRBD2 matching over 10 bases. Germline V gene sequence: CDR1 LNHDA, CDR2 SQIVND (reference sequence). The CDR3 spans 16 residues. V was clipped by 4 bases and J by 3 bases; unmatched bases: 5.

This clonotype was counted only a few times. This chain joins TRBV5-4 and TRBJ2-1, with no clear D. V dropped 0 bases and J dropped 0 bases, with 7 bases sitting between them. The CDR3 spans 15 residues. The germline V gene has CDR1 SGHNT and CDR2 YYREEE (reference sequence). The CDR3: CASSLGVDSYNEQFF. As DNA, the CDR3 is TGTGCCAGCAGCTTGGGGGTAGACTCCTACAATGAGCAGTTCTTC.

The sample holds many counts of this clonotype. The CDR3 nucleotides read TGTGCCAGCAGTTTAGCGCTAACGGGCGAGCAGTACTTC. Translated, it gives CASSLALTGEQYF. The rearrangement uses TRBV12-3 or TRBV12-4 and TRBJ2-7; no clear D. This CDR3 has 13 residues. Trimming took 0 bases from V and 6 from J, leaving 9 bases between them.

This clonotype has more than one count but fewer than ten. The chain uses TRBV29-1 and TRBJ1-1; D is uncertain. With 3 bases removed from V and 4 bases from J, the gap between germline ends came to 9 bases. The V gene's germline CDR1 is SQVTM and CDR2 ANQGSEA. The CDR3 consists of 12 residues. In DNA, the CDR3 is TGCAGCGTTGACAGCGGACGCACTGAAGCTTTCTTT. This encodes CSVDSGRTEAFF.

This clonotype occurred many times. V usage is TRBV6-5 and J usage is TRBJ1-2; perhaps TRBD1 as D (5 bases). Germline V gene sequence: CDR1 MNHEY, CDR2 SVGAGI. V was trimmed by 2 bases and J by 1 base, leaving 8 bases between them. This CDR3 is built from 14 residues. For the CDR3, the DNA is TGTGCCAGCAGTTACATGGGGGTTAACTATGGCTACACCTTC. Its protein product is CASSYMGVNYGYTF.

This clonotype was counted at least ten times. The chain couples TRBV5-1 to TRBJ2-7; 10 bases match TRBD2. The CDR3 has 14 residues. The V gene's germline CDR1 is SGHRS and CDR2 YFSETQ. The trim removed 3 bases at V and 3 bases at J, leaving 3 bases unmatched. CDR3 coding DNA: TGCGCCAGCAGCTGGACTAGCGGACACTACGAGCAGTACTTC. Translation: CASSWTSGHYEQYF.

In this sample, this clonotype turned up many times. The gene calls are TRBV28 and TRBJ1-6; D might be TRBD1 (5 bases). The germline V gene encodes CDR1 MDHEN and CDR2 SYDVKM. Trimming pared 8 bases from V and 0 bases from J, leaving 17 bases between. The CDR3 loop spans 17 amino acids. CDR3 nucleotides: TGTGCCAGCCGCCCTCTGGGGACGAGCTCCTATAATTCACCCCTCCACTTT. Amino acids: CASRPLGTSSYNSPLHF.

This clonotype has at least ten counts. This chain connects TRBV12-3 or TRBV12-4 to TRBJ2-2; 9 bases line up with TRBD1. V lost 5 bases and J lost 7; bases outside the gene matches: 8. This CDR3 has 15 amino acids. CDR3 nucleotide sequence: TGTGCCAGCAGTGGGGGGACAGGGAGAGGCGGGGAGCTGTTTTTT. This translates into CASSGGTGRGGELFF.

This clonotype was found a few times. The CDR3 nucleotides read TGTGCCAGCAGCTTACCCGAAGTCGGAGGGGGCTCGCACAATGAGCAGTTCTTC. It codes for CASSLPEVGGGSHNEQFF. The chain joins TRBV7-8 to TRBJ2-1; D is perhaps TRBD1 (7 bases). This CDR3 has 18 residues. V dropped 2 bases and J dropped 5 bases, with 22 bases sitting between them. Germline CDR1 and CDR2: SGHVS and FQNEAQ.

This clonotype was seen ten or more times. The chain employs TRBV5-5 and TRBJ1-1; the D is unclear. V was cut by 3 bases and J by 5 bases, with 8 bases left in between. CDR1 SGHKS and CDR2 YYEKEE come from the germline V gene (reference sequence). The CDR3 spans 12 residues. The CDR3 is CASSSTVTEAFF. The CDR3 DNA follows: TGTGCCAGCAGCTCCACAGTAACTGAAGCTTTCTTT.

This clonotype was seen ten or more times. The chain recombines TRBV28 with TRBJ2-7; 9 nucleotides align to TRBD1. Per the germline V gene, CDR1 is MDHEN and CDR2 is SYDVKM. The V gene end was trimmed by 6 bases and the J gene end by 0 bases; junction bases not matched to a gene: 3. The CDR3 has 14 residues. In DNA, the CDR3 is TGTGCCAGCAGCAGGACAGGGGTCTCCTACGAGCAGTACTTC. Protein sequence: CASSRTGVSYEQYF.

This clonotype was detected a few times. V is TRBV3-1 and J is TRBJ2-7, with a tentative D call TRBD2 (5 bases). Germline-derived CDR1 and CDR2 are LGHDT and YNNKEL (reference sequence). The V and J ends lost 0 bases and 0 bases respectively, with 6 bases between them. CDR3 length: 14 amino acids. The CDR3 reads CASSQEGVSYEQYF. The CDR3 DNA is TGTGCCAGCAGCCAAGAGGGAGTCTCCTACGAGCAGTACTTC.

V and J are TRBV7-3 and TRBJ2-3, with D perhaps TRBD2 (6 bases). Deletions cut 5 bases from V and 3 bases from J, with 9 bases between. CDR1 is SGHTA and CDR2 is FQGTGA in the germline V gene. This CDR3 region has 13 residues. The CDR3 DNA reads as TGTGCCAGCAGCCGGGACTTTACAGATACGCAGTATTTT. Translated: CASSRDFTDTQYF.

This clonotype was seen a handful of times. The chain has TRBV9 and TRBJ2-1, with 10 bases that match TRBD2. The V gene end was trimmed by 4 bases and the J gene end by 2 bases; junction bases not matched to a gene: 6. The CDR3 consists of 16 residues. The germline V gene encodes CDR1 SGDLS and CDR2 YYNGEE. The CDR3, as DNA: TGTGCCAGCAGCACCCGACTAGCGGGTACCTACAATGAGCAGTTCTTC. This encodes CASSTRLAGTYNEQFF.

The chain uses TRBV3-1 and TRBJ2-1; 8 bases line up with TRBD1. V trimming: 0 bases; J trimming: 6 bases; junction bases outside the gene matches: 7. Looked up from germline, CDR1 is LGHDT and CDR2 is YNNKEL (reference sequence). The CDR3 sequence is 16 residues long. The CDR3 DNA reads TGTGCCAGCAGCCAAGAAGGTCAGGGGGCCAGCAATGAGCAGTTCTTC. It codes for CASSQEGQGASNEQFF.

This clonotype was seen a handful of times. V usage is TRBV27 and J usage is TRBJ2-1; D remains ambiguous. This CDR3 is 13 amino acids long. The ends were cut back, 4 bases at V and 4 bases at J, with 8 bases in the middle. Germline CDR1 and CDR2: MNHEY and SMNVEV (reference sequence). The CDR3 loop is CASSYDGYNEQFF. The CDR3 bases are TGTGCCAGCAGTTATGACGGTTACAATGAGCAGTTCTTC.

This clonotype was recorded many times. V usage is TRBV10-3 and J usage is TRBJ1-2; perhaps TRBD1 as D (5 bases). CDR3 length: 16 amino acids. The V and J ends lost 4 bases and 2 bases respectively, with 17 bases between them. Per germline, CDR1 ENHRY and CDR2 SYGVKD. The CDR3 protein is CAISAMAGSSNYGYTF. The CDR3 DNA follows: TGTGCCATCAGTGCGATGGCAGGGTCTTCCAACTATGGCTACACCTTC.

This clonotype was seen many times. CDR3 sequence: CASSLSRTGGNTIYF. Written as DNA, the CDR3 is TGTGCCAGCAGTCTTTCACGGACCGGTGGAAACACCATATATTTT. V and J are TRBV13 and TRBJ1-3; no clear D gene. This CDR3 comprises 15 residues. The germline V and J ends were trimmed by 6 bases and 3 bases, with 15 bases remaining between them. CDR1 is PRHDT and CDR2 is FYEKMQ in the germline V gene (reference sequence).